The next 8 T cell receptor beta chains were all read from a single sample in a study of T cell responses to AZD1222 COVID-19 vaccine. Data came from immunoSEQ multiplex PCR; TCRdb stores just in-frame clones and leaves some out. Of around 190,000 clones listed, about 91% were seen once; the top ten hold more than 0.4%. Here the sequenced sample was peripheral blood, taken on day 0 of AZD1222 vaccination. These receptors all stem from an adult in good health.

The V and J genes are TRBV5-4 and TRBJ2-1, with 11 bases identical to TRBD2. Unmatched junction bases numbered 2, after V lost 0 bases and J lost 3 bases. This CDR3 region has 16 residues. The germline V gene encodes CDR1 SGHNT and CDR2 YYREEE (reference sequence). CDR3 coding DNA: TGTGCCAGCAGCTTGGGTACTAGCGGGAGCTACAATGAGCAGTTCTTC. Protein sequence: CASSLGTSGSYNEQFF.

The chain combines TRBV9 with TRBJ2-5, with D maybe TRBD1 (6 bases). V lost 4 bases and J 1 base, leaving 17 bases between the germline ends. The germline V gene has CDR1 SGDLS and CDR2 YYNGEE. The CDR3 totals 16 residues. Here the CDR3 DNA reads TGTGCCAGCAGCCGAAAGGGGGTGACAGTCCAAGAGACCCAGTACTTC. This encodes CASSRKGVTVQETQYF.

The genes are TRBV29-1 and TRBJ2-1; either TRBD1 or TRBD2 may fit D (6 bases each). Trimming shortened V by 4 bases and J by 6 bases, and 13 bases separated the two germline ends. The CDR3 runs 13 residues. Germline CDR1 and CDR2: SQVTM and ANQGSEA. CDR3 sequence: CSVAGGAINEQFF. The CDR3 DNA sequence: TGCAGCGTTGCCGGGGGCGCGATCAATGAGCAGTTCTTC.

The V and J genes are TRBV6-5 and TRBJ1-1; the D is unclear. Germline V lookup: CDR1 MNHEY, CDR2 SVGAGI. This CDR3 spans 13 amino acids. Trimming took off 3 bases at V and 2 bases at J, with 7 bases between the two ends. CDR3 sequence (DNA): TGTGCCAGCAGTTATGGATATAACACTGAAGCTTTCTTT. This sequence encodes CASSYGYNTEAFF.

The rearrangement joins TRBV6-4 to TRBJ2-1; perhaps TRBD2 as D (6 bases). CDR3 length: 15 residues. The germline V gene encodes CDR1 MRHNA and CDR2 SNTAGT. The V end was cut by 0 bases, the J end by 0 bases, with 6 bases between. The CDR3 DNA is TGTGCCAGCAGTGACTCAGCGGGCTCCTACAATGAGCAGTTCTTC. This codes for CASSDSAGSYNEQFF.

The genes are TRBV18 and TRBJ1-3, with TRBD1 matching 7 bases. CDR3 length equals 15 residues. CDR1 KGHSH and CDR2 LQKENI come from the germline V gene. V was clipped by 2 bases and J by 1 base; unmatched bases: 2. The CDR3: CASSPRTGSGNTIYF. DNA for the CDR3: TGTGCCAGCTCACCAAGGACAGGATCTGGAAACACCATATATTTT.

V is TRBV18 and J is TRBJ2-7, with D perhaps being TRBD1 or TRBD2 (5 bases each). CDR3 size: 17 residues. Deletions cut 0 bases from V and 2 bases from J, with 17 bases between. The germline V gene has CDR1 KGHSH and CDR2 LQKENI. This chain's CDR3 is CASSPPRVGQGPYEQYF. The CDR3 DNA follows: TGTGCCAGCTCACCACCGCGGGTCGGGCAGGGACCCTACGAGCAGTACTTC.

The rearrangement joins TRBV11-2 to TRBJ2-3; TRBD1 matches at 9 bases. V shed 4 bases, J shed 3 bases, and the junction held 8 bases outside the gene matches. CDR3 length equals 16 residues. The V gene's germline CDR1 is SGHAT and CDR2 FQNNGV. The CDR3 DNA follows: TGTGCCAGCAGCTCCACAGGGGGCGGGCCAACAGATACGCAGTATTTT. It is translated as CASSSTGGGPTDTQYF.